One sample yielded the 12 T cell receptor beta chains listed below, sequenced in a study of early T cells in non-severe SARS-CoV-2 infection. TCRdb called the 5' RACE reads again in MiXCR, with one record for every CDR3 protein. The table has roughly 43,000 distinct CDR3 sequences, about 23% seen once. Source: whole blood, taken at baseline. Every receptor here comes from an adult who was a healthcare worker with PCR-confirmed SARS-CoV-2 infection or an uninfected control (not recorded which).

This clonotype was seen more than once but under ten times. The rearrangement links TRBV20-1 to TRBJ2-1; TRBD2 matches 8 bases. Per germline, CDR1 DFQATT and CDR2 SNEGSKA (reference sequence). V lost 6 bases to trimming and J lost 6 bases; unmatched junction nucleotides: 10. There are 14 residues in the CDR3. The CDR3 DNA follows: TGCAGTGCCCCTCGGGTAGCGGGGTCCAATGAGCAGTTCTTC. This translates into CSAPRVAGSNEQFF.

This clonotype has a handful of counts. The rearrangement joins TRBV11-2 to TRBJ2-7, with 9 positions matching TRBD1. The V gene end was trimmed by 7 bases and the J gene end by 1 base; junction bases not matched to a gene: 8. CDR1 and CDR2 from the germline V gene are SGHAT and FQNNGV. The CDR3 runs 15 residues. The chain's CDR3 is CASTSQGQGSYEQYF. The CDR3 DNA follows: TGTGCCAGCACCTCCCAGGGACAGGGATCCTACGAGCAGTACTTC.

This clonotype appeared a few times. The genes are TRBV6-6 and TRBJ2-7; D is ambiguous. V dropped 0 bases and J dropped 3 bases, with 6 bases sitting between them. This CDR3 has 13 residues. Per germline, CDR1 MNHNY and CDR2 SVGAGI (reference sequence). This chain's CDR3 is CASSYSSLYEQYF. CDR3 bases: TGTGCCAGCAGTTACTCGTCCCTCTACGAGCAGTACTTC.

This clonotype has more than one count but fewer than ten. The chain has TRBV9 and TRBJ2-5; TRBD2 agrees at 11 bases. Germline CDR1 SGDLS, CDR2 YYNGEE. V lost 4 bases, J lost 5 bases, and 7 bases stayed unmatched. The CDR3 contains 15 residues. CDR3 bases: TGTGCCAGCAGCTCCGGGACTAGCGGTGGGGAGACCCAGTACTTC. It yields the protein CASSSGTSGGETQYF.

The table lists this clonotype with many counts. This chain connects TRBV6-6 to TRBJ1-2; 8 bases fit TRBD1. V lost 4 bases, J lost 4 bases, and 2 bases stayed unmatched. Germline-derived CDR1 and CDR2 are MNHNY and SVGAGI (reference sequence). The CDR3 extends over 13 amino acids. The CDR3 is CASSLTGGYGYTF. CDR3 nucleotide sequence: TGTGCCAGCAGTTTAACAGGGGGCTATGGCTACACCTTC.

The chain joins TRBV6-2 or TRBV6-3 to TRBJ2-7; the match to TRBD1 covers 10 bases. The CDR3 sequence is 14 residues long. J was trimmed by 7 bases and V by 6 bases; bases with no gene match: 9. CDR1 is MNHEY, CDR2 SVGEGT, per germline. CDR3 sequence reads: CASRRTGGHSEQYF. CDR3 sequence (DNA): TGTGCCAGCAGGCGGACAGGGGGACACAGTGAGCAGTACTTC.

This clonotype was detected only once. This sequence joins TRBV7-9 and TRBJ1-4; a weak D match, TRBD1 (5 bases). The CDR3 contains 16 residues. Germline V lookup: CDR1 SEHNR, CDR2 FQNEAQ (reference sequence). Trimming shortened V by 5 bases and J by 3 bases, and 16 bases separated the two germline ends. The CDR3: CASSLQGTVSNEKLFF. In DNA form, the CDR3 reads TGTGCCAGCAGCCTCCAAGGGACGGTCTCTAATGAAAAACTGTTTTTT.

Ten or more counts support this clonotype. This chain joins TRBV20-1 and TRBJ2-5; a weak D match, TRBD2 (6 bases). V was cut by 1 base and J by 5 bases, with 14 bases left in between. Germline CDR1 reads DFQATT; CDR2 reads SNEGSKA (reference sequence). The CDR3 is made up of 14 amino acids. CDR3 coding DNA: TGCAGTGCTAGAGTAAGGGGCGGGACGGAGACCCAGTACTTC. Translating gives CSARVRGGTETQYF.

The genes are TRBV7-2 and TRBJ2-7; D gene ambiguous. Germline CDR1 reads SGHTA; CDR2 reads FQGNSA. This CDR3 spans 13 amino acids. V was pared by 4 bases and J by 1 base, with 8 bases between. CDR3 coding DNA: TGTGCCAGCAGCTCAAGGCAGTCCTACGAGCAGTACTTC. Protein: CASSSRQSYEQYF.

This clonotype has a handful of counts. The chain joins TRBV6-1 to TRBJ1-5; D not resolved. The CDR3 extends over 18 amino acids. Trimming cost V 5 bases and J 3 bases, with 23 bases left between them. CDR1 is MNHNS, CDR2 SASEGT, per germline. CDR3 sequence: CASSIQGATKLHNQPQHF. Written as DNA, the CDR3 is TGTGCCAGCAGTATCCAAGGAGCAACAAAACTACACAATCAGCCCCAGCATTTT.

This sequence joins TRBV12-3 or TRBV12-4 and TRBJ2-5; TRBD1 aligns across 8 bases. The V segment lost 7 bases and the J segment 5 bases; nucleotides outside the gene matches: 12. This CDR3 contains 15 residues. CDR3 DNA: TGTGCCAGCACTCCGGGGCCGGACAGGGACGAGACCCAGTACTTC. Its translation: CASTPGPDRDETQYF.

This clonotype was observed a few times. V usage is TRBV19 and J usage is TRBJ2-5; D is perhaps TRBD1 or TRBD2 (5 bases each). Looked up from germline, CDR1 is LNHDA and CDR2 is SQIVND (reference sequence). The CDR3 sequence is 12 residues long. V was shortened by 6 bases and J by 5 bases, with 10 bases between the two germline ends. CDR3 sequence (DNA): TGTGCCAGTAGCGGGGCGGCCGAGACCCAGTACTTC. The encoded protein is CASSGAAETQYF.